The 7 T cell receptor beta chains below all came from one sample that was sequenced in a study of blood T cell repertoires in COVID-19. Sequencing used immunoSEQ multiplex PCR; TCRdb keeps in-frame clones, though not all of them. The sample shows roughly 250,000 clones, about 88% of them seen only once. Sequencing was done on a sample of peripheral blood. These TCRs come from a woman in her forties who had recovered from COVID-19.

This chain joins TRBV28 and TRBJ2-4; 7 nucleotides line up with TRBD2. CDR3 length: 16 amino acids. Germline CDR1 MDHEN, CDR2 SYDVKM. Losses at the gene ends were 2 bases for V and 2 bases for J; bases not matched to a gene: 6. CDR3 in amino acids: CASSLGGGWSKNIQYF. The CDR3 DNA reads TGTGCCAGCAGTTTAGGGGGGGGGTGGTCCAAAAACATTCAGTACTTC.

V and J are TRBV9 and TRBJ2-3; 13 nucleotides align to TRBD2. Germline values: CDR1 SGDLS, CDR2 YYNGEE. The CDR3 extends over 20 amino acids. V shed 4 bases, J shed 0 bases, and the junction held 14 bases outside the gene matches. The CDR3 nucleotides read TGTGCCAGCAGCCCCTTGAAACGGACTAGCGGGAGAGAAAGCACAGATACGCAGTATTTT. It codes for CASSPLKRTSGRESTDTQYF.

V is TRBV24-1 and J is TRBJ1-2, with 9 bases lining up with TRBD1. The V gene end was trimmed by 5 bases and the J gene end by 6 bases; junction bases not matched to a gene: 9. The CDR3 totals 15 residues. CDR1 KGHDR and CDR2 SFDVKD come from the germline V gene. DNA for the CDR3: TGTGCCACCAGTGGGACAGGGGTAAGTCTGGATGGCTACACCTTC. It translates to CATSGTGVSLDGYTF.

This sequence joins TRBV25-1 and TRBJ2-7; D might be TRBD2 (7 bases). Germline values: CDR1 MGHDK, CDR2 SYGVNS. The CDR3 contains 15 residues. The V and J ends lost 6 bases and 6 bases respectively, with 21 bases between them. CDR3 sequence reads: CASSPLGGALSEQYF. The CDR3 DNA reads as TGTGCCAGCAGCCCCCTTGGGGGGGCCCTCTCCGAGCAGTACTTC.

This rearrangement joins TRBV4-3 to TRBJ1-4; TRBD1 might be the D (6 bases). The V and J ends lost 1 base and 5 bases respectively, with 11 bases between them. This CDR3 has 15 residues. CDR1 LGHNA and CDR2 YSLEER come from the germline V gene. As DNA, the CDR3 is TGCGCCAGCAGCCAAGCTGGCAGGGGCAATGAAAAACTGTTTTTT. This encodes CASSQAGRGNEKLFF.

This chain uses TRBV19 with TRBJ2-5; 7 bases agree with TRBD1. Germline loops: CDR1 LNHDA, CDR2 SQIVND (reference sequence). V shed 5 bases, J shed 5 bases, and the junction held 5 bases outside the gene matches. The CDR3 consists of 13 residues. The CDR3, as DNA: TGTGCCAGTAGTTTGACAGGGACGGAGACCCAGTACTTC. Translating gives CASSLTGTETQYF.

There are a few counts of this clone. The gene calls are TRBV5-4 and TRBJ2-7, with TRBD2 identical over 9 bases. The CDR3 runs 16 residues. Losses at the gene ends were 4 bases for V and 0 bases for J; bases not matched to a gene: 8. Germline CDR1 reads SGHNT; CDR2 reads YYREEE (reference sequence). For the CDR3, the DNA is TGTGCCAGCAGCCCGAGTGGCGGGAGGGCCTCCTACGAGCAGTACTTC. It encodes CASSPSGGRASYEQYF.